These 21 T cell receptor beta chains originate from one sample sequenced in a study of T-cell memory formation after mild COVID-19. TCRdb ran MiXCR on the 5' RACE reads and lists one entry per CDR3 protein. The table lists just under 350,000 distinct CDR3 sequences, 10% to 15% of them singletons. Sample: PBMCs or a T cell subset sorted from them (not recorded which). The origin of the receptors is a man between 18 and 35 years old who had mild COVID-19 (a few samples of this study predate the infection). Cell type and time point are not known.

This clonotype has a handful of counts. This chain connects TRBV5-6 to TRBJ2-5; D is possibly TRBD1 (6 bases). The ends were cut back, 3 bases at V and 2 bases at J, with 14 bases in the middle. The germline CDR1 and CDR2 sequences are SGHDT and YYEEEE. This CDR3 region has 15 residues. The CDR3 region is CASSSTGQIQETQYF. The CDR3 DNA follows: TGTGCCAGCAGCTCCACTGGACAGATTCAAGAGACCCAGTACTTC. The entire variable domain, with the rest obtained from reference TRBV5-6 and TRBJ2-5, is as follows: DAGVTQSPTHLIKTRGQQVTLRCSPKSGHDTVSWYQQALGQGPQFIFQYYEEEERQRGNFPDRFSGHQFPNYSSELNVNALLLGDSALYLCASSSTGQIQETQYFGPGTRLLVL.

The CDR3 loop reads CAISGSEGYNEQFF. CDR3 sequence (DNA): TGTGCCATCAGTGGTTCCGAGGGGTACAATGAGCAGTTCTTC. J is TRBJ2-1 and V is TRBV10-3; D might be TRBD1 or TRBD2, each matching 5 bases. The V end was cut by 4 bases, the J end by 4 bases, with 11 bases between. The CDR3 runs 14 residues. Germline V CDR1 and CDR2: ENHRY, SYGVKD.

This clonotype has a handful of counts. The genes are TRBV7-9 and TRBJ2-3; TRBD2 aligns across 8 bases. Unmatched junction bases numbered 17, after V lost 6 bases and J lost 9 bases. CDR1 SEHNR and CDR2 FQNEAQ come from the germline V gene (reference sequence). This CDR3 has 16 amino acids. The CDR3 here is CASSIRAGASVGTQYF. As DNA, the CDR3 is TGTGCCAGCAGTATTAGAGCGGGGGCCTCCGTAGGGACGCAGTATTTT.

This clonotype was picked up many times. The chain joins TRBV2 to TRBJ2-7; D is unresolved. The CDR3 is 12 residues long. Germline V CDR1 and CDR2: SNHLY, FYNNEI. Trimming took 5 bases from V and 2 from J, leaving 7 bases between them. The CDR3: CASSLDPYEQYF. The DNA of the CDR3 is TGTGCCAGCAGTCTGGATCCCTACGAGCAGTACTTC.

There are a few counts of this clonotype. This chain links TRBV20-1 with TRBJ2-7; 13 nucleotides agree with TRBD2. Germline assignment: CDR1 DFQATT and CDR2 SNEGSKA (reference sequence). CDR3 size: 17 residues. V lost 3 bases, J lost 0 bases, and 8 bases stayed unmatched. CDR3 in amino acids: CSARGLAGLTSSYEQYF. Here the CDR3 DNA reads TGCAGTGCTAGGGGACTAGCGGGGCTTACGAGCTCCTACGAGCAGTACTTC.

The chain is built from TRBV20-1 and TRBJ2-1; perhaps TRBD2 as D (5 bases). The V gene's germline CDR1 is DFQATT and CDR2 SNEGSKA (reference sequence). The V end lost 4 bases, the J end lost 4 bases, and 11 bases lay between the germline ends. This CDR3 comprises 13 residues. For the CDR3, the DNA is TGCAGTGCTACGCGGGTTACTTACAATGAGCAGTTCTTC. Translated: CSATRVTYNEQFF.

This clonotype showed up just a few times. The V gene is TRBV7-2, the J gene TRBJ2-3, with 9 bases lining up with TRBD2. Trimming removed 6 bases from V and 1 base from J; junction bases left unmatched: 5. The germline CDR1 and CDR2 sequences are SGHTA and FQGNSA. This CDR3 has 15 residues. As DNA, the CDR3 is TGTGCCAGCAGGACAGCGGGGGGACGCACAGATACGCAGTATTTT. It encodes CASRTAGGRTDTQYF.

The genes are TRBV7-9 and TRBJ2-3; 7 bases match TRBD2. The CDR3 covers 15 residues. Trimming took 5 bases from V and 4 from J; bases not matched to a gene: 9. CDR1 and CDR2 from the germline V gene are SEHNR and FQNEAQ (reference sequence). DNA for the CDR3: TGTGCCAGCAGCCCCGCCGGACTAGGATCAGATACGCAGTATTTT. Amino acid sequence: CASSPAGLGSDTQYF.

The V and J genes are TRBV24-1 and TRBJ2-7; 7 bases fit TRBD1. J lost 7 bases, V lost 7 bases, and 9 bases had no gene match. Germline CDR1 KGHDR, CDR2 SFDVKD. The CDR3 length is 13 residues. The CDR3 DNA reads TGTGCCACCAGCACAGGGGCCGGGGAGGAGCAGTACTTC. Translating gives CATSTGAGEEQYF.

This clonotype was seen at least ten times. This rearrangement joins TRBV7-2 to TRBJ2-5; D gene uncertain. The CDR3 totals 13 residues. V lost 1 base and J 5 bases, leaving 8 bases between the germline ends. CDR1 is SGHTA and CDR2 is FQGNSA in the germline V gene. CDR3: CASSLDDLETQYF. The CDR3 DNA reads TGTGCCAGCAGCTTAGACGACTTGGAGACCCAGTACTTC.

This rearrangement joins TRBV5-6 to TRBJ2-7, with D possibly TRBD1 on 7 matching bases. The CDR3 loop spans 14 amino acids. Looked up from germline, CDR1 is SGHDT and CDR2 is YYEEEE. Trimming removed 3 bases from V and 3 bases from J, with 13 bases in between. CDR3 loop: CASSWGDSNYEQYF. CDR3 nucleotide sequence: TGTGCCAGCAGCTGGGGGGACAGCAACTACGAGCAGTACTTC.

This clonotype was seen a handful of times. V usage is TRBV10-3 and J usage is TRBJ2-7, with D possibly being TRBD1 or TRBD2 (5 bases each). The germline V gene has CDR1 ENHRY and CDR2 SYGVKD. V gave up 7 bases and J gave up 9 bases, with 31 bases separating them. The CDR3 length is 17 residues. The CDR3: CAITETEPSPDRGRQYV. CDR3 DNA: TGTGCCATCACCGAGACAGAGCCTAGCCCCGACCGGGGACGGCAGTACGTC.

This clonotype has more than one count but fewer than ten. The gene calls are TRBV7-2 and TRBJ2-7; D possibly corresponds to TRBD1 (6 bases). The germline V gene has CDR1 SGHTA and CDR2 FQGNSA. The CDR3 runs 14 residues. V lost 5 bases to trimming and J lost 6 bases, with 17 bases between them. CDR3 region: CASSPQGSKGEQYV. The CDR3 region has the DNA TGTGCCAGCAGCCCCCAGGGGAGCAAAGGCGAGCAGTACGTC.

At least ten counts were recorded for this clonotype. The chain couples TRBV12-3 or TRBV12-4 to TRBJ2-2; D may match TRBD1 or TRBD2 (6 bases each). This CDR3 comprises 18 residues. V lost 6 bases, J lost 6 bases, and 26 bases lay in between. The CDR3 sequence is CASSPYSFRGGTPGELFF. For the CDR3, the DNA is TGTGCCAGCAGCCCCTACTCGTTTAGAGGGGGGACGCCCGGGGAGCTGTTTTTT.

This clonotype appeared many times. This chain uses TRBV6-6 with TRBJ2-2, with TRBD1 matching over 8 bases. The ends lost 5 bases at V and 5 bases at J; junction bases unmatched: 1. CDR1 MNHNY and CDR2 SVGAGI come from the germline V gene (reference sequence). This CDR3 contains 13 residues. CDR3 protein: CASSGQGTGELFF. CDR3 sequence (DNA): TGTGCCAGCAGTGGACAGGGAACCGGGGAGCTGTTTTTT.

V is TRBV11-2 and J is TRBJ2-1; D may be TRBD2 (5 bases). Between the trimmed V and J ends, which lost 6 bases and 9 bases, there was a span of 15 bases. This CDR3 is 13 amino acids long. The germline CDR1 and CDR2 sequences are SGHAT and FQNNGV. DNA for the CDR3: TGTGCCAGCAGTTACATCGGGGAAGCTGAGCAGTTCTTC. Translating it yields CASSYIGEAEQFF.

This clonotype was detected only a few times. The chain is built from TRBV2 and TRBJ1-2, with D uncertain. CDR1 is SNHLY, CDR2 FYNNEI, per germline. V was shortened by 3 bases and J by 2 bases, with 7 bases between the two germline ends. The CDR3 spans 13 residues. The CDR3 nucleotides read TGTGCCAGCAGTGATCTGGAGAACTATGGCTACACCTTC. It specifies CASSDLENYGYTF.

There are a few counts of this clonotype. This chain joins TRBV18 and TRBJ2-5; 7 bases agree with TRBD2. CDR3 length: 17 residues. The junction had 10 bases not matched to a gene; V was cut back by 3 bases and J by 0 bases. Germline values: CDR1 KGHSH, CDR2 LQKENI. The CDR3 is CASSPPGGSGHQETQYF. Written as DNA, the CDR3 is TGTGCCAGCTCACCCCCGGGAGGTTCGGGCCACCAAGAGACCCAGTACTTC.

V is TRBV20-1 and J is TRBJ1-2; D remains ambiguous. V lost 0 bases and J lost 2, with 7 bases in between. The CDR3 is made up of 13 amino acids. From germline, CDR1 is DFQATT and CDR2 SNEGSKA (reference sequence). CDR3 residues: CSARDGLNYGYTF. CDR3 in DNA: TGCAGTGCTAGAGATGGACTGAACTATGGCTACACCTTC.

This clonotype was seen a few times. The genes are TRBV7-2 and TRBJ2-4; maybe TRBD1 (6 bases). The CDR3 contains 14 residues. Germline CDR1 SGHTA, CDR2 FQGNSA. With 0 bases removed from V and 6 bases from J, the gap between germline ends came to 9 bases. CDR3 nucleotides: TGTGCCAGCAGCTTAGCGGGACAAGTAAACATTCAGTACTTC. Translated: CASSLAGQVNIQYF.

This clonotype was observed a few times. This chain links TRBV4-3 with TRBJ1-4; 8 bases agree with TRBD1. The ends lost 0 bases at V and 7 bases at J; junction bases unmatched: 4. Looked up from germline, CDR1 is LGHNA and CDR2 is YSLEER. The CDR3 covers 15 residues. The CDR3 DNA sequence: TGCGCCAGCAGCCAAGAGGGGACAGGAGTTGAAAAACTGTTTTTT. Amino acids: CASSQEGTGVEKLFF.